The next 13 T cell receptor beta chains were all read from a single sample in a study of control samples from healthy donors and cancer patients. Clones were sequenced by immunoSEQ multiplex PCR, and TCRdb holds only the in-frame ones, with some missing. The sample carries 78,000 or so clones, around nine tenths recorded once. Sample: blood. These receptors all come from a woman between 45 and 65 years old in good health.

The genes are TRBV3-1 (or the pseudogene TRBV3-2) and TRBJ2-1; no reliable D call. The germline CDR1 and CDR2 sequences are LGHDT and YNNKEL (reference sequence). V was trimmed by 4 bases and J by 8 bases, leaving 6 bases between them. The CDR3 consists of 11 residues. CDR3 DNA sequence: TGTGCCAGCAGCCCAGGTGATGAGCAGTTCTTC. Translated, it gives CASSPGDEQFF.

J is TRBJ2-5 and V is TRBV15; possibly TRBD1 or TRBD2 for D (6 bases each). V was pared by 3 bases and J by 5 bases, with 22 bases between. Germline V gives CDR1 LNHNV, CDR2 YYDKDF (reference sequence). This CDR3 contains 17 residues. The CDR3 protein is CATSSLLGVGGKETQYF. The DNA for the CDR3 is TGTGCCACCAGCAGTCTACTGGGCGTAGGGGGGAAGGAGACCCAGTACTTC. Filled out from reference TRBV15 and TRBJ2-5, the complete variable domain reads DAMVIQNPRYQVTQFGKPVTLSCSQTLNHNVMYWYQQKSSQAPKLLFHYYDKDFNNEADTPDNFQSRRPNTSFCFLDIRSPGLGDTAMYLCATSSLLGVGGKETQYFGPGTRLLVL.

CDR3 in amino acids: CAISESGQGSRNEKLFF. The CDR3 DNA follows: TGTGCCATCAGTGAATCGGGACAGGGGAGCCGCAATGAAAAACTGTTTTTT. The chain recombines TRBV10-3 with TRBJ1-4, with 10 bases lining up with TRBD1. Germline V gene lookup returns CDR1 ENHRY and CDR2 SYGVKD. This CDR3 spans 17 amino acids. Germline trimming cut 3 bases from V and 5 bases from J; bases unmatched to any gene: 9.

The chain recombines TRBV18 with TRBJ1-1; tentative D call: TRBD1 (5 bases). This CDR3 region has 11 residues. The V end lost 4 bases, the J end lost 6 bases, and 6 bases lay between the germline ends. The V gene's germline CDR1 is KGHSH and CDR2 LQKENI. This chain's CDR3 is CASSRGAEAFF. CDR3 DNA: TGTGCCAGCTCACGGGGGGCTGAAGCTTTCTTT.

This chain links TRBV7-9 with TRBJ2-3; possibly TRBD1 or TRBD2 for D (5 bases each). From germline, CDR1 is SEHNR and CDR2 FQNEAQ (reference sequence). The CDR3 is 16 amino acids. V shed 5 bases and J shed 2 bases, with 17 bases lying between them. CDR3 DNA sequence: TGTGCCAGCAGCAGAGGGGTGGTAGCTTTCACAGATACGCAGTATTTT. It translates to CASSRGVVAFTDTQYF.

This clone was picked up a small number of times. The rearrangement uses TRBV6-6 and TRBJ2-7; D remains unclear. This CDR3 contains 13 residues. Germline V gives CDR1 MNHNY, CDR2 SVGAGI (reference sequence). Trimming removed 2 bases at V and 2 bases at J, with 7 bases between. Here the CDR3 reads CASSYTDPYEQYF. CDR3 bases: TGTGCCAGCAGTTACACAGACCCCTACGAGCAGTACTTC.

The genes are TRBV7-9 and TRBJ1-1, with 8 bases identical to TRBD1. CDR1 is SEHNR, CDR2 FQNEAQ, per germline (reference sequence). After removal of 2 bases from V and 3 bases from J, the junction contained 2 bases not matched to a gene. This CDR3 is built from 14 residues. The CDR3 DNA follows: TGTGCCAGCAGCTTACAGGGGGCGTACACTGAAGCTTTCTTT. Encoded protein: CASSLQGAYTEAFF.

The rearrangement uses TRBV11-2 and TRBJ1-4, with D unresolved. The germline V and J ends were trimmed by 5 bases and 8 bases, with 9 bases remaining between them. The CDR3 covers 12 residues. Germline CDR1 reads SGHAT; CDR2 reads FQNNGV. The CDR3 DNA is TGTGCCAGCAGCCTCACCGGGGAAAAACTGTTTTTT. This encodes CASSLTGEKLFF.

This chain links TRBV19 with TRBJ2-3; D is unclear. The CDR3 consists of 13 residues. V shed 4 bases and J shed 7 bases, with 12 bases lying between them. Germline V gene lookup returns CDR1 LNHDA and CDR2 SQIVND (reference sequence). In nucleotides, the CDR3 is TGTGCCAGTAGTAACCGCGACCCGAATACGCAGTATTTT. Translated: CASSNRDPNTQYF. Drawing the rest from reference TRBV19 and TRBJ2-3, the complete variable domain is DGGITQSPKYLFRKEGQNVTLSCEQNLNHDAMYWYRQDPGQGLRLIYYSQIVNDFQKGDIAEGYSVSREKKESFPLTVTSAQKNPTAFYLCASSNRDPNTQYFGPGTRLTVL.

As DNA, the CDR3 is TGTGCCAGCAGCCGAAGACGGCAGAATCTTAATGAAAAACTGTTTTTT. Translated: CASSRRRQNLNEKLFF. The J gene is TRBJ1-4, the V gene TRBV3-1 (or the pseudogene TRBV3-2); D uncertain. CDR3 size: 16 residues. Germline V gene data show CDR1 as LGHDT and CDR2 as YNNKEL (reference sequence). The V gene lost 4 bases and the J gene lost 4 bases, with 16 bases spanning the gap.

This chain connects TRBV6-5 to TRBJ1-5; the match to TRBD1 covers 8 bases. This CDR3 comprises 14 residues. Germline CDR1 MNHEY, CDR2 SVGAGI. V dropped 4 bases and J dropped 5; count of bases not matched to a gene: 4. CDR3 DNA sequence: TGTGCCAGCAGTTCAGGGGGCGCATATCAGCCCCAGCATTTT. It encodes CASSSGGAYQPQHF.

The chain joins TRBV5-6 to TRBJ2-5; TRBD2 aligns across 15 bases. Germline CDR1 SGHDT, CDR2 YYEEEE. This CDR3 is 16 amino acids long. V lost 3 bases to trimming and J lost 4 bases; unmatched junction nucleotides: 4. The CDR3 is CASSWTSGGAAETQYF. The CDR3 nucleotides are TGTGCCAGCAGCTGGACTAGCGGGGGGGCAGCAGAGACCCAGTACTTC.

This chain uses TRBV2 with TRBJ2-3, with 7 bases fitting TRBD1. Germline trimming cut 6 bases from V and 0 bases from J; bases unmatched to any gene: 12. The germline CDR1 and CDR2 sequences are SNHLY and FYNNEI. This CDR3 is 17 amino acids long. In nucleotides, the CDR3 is TGTGCCAGCAGCGCCGGTGGAACAGGGGCTAGCACAGATACGCAGTATTTT. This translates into CASSAGGTGASTDTQYF.